This record covers a single TCR beta chain. This entry comes from a study of blood T cell repertoires in COVID-19. In the study overall: Nucleic acid was either cDNA or gDNA, and it came from T cells, B-cell-depleted T cells, or PBMCs.

Trimming took 5 bases from V and 3 from J, leaving 7 bases between them. CDR1 and CDR2 from the germline V gene are MDHEN and SYDVKM. The length of the CDR3 is 12 residues. Method: immunoSEQ multiplex PCR; TCRdb's copy keeps in-frame clones and lacks some. The table has 100,000 to 120,000 clones, nearly 90% seen once; the top ten hold around 5.1%. The sequence derives from a human donor in a cohort sampled during active COVID-19. Sequenced sample: peripheral blood. V usage is TRBV28 and J usage is TRBJ1-2; D is undetermined. CDR3 amino acids: CASSPSDYGYTF. For the CDR3, the DNA is TGTGCCAGCAGTCCCTCTGACTATGGCTACACCTTC.